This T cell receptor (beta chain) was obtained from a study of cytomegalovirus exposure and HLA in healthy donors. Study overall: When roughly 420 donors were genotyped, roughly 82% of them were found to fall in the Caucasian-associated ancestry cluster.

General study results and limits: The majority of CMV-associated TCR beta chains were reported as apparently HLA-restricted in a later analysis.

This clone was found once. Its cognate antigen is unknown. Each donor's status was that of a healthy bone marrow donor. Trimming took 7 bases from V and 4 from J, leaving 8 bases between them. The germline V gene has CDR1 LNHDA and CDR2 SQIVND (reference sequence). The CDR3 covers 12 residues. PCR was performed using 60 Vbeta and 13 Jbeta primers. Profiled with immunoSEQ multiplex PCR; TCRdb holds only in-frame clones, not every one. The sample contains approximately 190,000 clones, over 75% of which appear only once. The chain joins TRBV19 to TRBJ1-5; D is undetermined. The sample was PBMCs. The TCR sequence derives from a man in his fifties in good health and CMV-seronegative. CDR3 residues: CASKGGNQPQHF. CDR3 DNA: TGTGCCAGTAAGGGAGGGAATCAGCCCCAGCATTTT. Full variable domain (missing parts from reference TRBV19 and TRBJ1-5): DGGITQSPKYLFRKEGQNVTLSCEQNLNHDAMYWYRQDPGQGLRLIYYSQIVNDFQKGDIAEGYSVSREKKESFPLTVTSAQKNPTAFYLCASKGGNQPQHFGDGTRLSIL.